These T cell receptor beta chains were read from a single sample in a study of blood T cell repertoires in COVID-19. The method was immunoSEQ multiplex PCR; TCRdb's version includes in-frame clones alone and lacks a portion of them. Of under 250,000 clones in the sample, around 86% were seen once. Sequenced input: peripheral blood. Every receptor here comes from a man over 45 with COVID-19, enrolled during active disease. CDR3s include the opening cysteine and the closing phenylalanine or tryptophan. Each record gives: V gene, J gene, clone size, D gene, CDR3 protein, CDR3 DNA. A D gene is named only where the DNA matches it firmly. A clone size is listed for some rows: how often the clone was seen (once, few, many), or a class if it is expanded.

v_gene: TRBV2
j_gene: TRBJ2-2
abundance: -
d_gene: -
CDR3aa: CASRGTLLVGELFF
CDR3nt: TGTGCCAGCAGAGGGACACTTTTGGTTGGGGAGCTGTTTTTT

v_gene: TRBV5-6
j_gene: TRBJ1-1
abundance: -
d_gene: TRBD1
CDR3aa: CASSLDSQGAIGTEAFF
CDR3nt: TGTGCCAGCAGCTTGGACAGCCAGGGGGCGATTGGTACTGAAGCTTTCTTT

v_gene: TRBV10-3
j_gene: TRBJ1-5
abundance: -
d_gene: TRBD1
CDR3aa: CAISDSPDRAFNQPQHF
CDR3nt: TGTGCCATCAGTGACTCCCCCGACAGGGCCTTCAATCAGCCCCAGCATTTT

v_gene: TRBV2
j_gene: TRBJ2-5
abundance: -
d_gene: TRBD2
CDR3aa: CASSEQRGVGETQYF
CDR3nt: TGTGCCAGCAGTGAACAGCGGGGTGTTGGGGAGACCCAGTACTTC

v_gene: TRBV18
j_gene: TRBJ1-1
abundance: -
d_gene: TRBD1
CDR3aa: CASSTGVDTEAFF
CDR3nt: TGTGCCAGCTCAACAGGGGTGGACACTGAAGCTTTCTTT

v_gene: TRBV19
j_gene: TRBJ1-3
abundance: -
d_gene: TRBD1
CDR3aa: CASNPGGGRNTIYF
CDR3nt: TGTGCCAGTAACCCAGGGGGCGGACGAAACACCATATATTTT

v_gene: TRBV7-8
j_gene: TRBJ1-1
abundance: -
d_gene: TRBD1
CDR3aa: CASSLAGQALGTEAFF
CDR3nt: TGTGCCAGCAGCTTAGCGGGACAGGCTCTCGGCACTGAAGCTTTCTTT

v_gene: TRBV6-5
j_gene: TRBJ2-4
abundance: -
d_gene: TRBD2
CDR3aa: CASKAWRGGLNIQYF
CDR3nt: TGTGCCAGCAAAGCCTGGCGGGGGGGCCTTAACATTCAGTACTTC

v_gene: TRBV5-1
j_gene: TRBJ1-2
abundance: once
d_gene: TRBD1
CDR3aa: CASSFETGGYGYTF
CDR3nt: TGCGCCAGCAGCTTCGAAACAGGGGGCTATGGCTACACCTTC

v_gene: TRBV2
j_gene: TRBJ1-1
abundance: -
d_gene: -
CDR3aa: CASSLSTQQASFF
CDR3nt: TGTGCCAGCTCCCTTTCGACGCAGCAAGCGTCTTTCTTT

v_gene: TRBV7-9
j_gene: TRBJ2-1
abundance: -
d_gene: TRBD1
CDR3aa: CASSSRGTVNRNEQFF
CDR3nt: TGTGCCAGCAGCTCCAGGGGGACAGTAAACCGGAATGAGCAGTTCTTC

v_gene: TRBV29-1
j_gene: TRBJ2-5
abundance: once
d_gene: -
CDR3aa: CSAAGGGGQETQYF
CDR3nt: TGCAGCGCCGCAGGGGGCGGGGGACAAGAGACCCAGTACTTC

v_gene: TRBV7-9
j_gene: TRBJ2-7
abundance: -
d_gene: -
CDR3aa: CASSLSPNGYEQYF
CDR3nt: TGTGCCAGCAGCTTATCCCCGAACGGGTACGAGCAGTACTTC

v_gene: TRBV10-3
j_gene: TRBJ2-5
abundance: -
d_gene: TRBD2
CDR3aa: CAISDSGTSGRGLETQYF
CDR3nt: TGTGCCATCAGTGATTCCGGGACTAGCGGGAGGGGGTTAGAGACCCAGTACTTC

v_gene: TRBV2
j_gene: TRBJ1-1
abundance: -
d_gene: TRBD1
CDR3aa: CASKGAALNTEAFF
CDR3nt: TGTGCCAGCAAGGGGGCAGCTCTGAACACTGAAGCTTTCTTT

v_gene: TRBV5-1
j_gene: TRBJ2-2
abundance: -
d_gene: -
CDR3aa: CASSFPGELFF
CDR3nt: TGCGCCAGCAGCTTCCCTGGGGAGCTGTTTTTT

v_gene: TRBV5-4
j_gene: TRBJ2-2
abundance: -
d_gene: -
CDR3aa: CASSLPSSQNTGELFF
CDR3nt: TGTGCCAGCAGCCTACCCTCATCGCAGAACACCGGGGAGCTGTTTTTT

v_gene: TRBV10-3
j_gene: TRBJ2-1
abundance: -
d_gene: TRBD2
CDR3aa: CAISGLAGDSNEQFF
CDR3nt: TGTGCCATCAGCGGACTAGCGGGAGACTCCAATGAGCAGTTCTTC

v_gene: TRBV28
j_gene: TRBJ2-7
abundance: -
d_gene: TRBD1
CDR3aa: CASRPGQGTYEQYF
CDR3nt: TGTGCCAGCAGACCGGGACAGGGAACCTACGAGCAGTACTTC

v_gene: TRBV5-1
j_gene: TRBJ1-3
abundance: -
d_gene: TRBD1
CDR3aa: CASSLEGQGPKSYTIYF
CDR3nt: TGCGCCAGCAGCTTGGAGGGACAGGGCCCGAAATCCTACACCATATATTTT

v_gene: TRBV27
j_gene: TRBJ2-2
abundance: once
d_gene: -
CDR3aa: CASSLGRATGELFF
CDR3nt: TGTGCCAGCAGTTTAGGCAGGGCGACCGGGGAGCTGTTTTTT

v_gene: TRBV7-9
j_gene: TRBJ2-7
abundance: -
d_gene: -
CDR3aa: CASSLAGADEQYF
CDR3nt: TGTGCCAGCAGCTTAGCGGGGGCTGACGAGCAGTACTTC

v_gene: TRBV28
j_gene: TRBJ2-3
abundance: -
d_gene: TRBD2
CDR3aa: CASSFVGLAVTDTQYF
CDR3nt: TGTGCCAGCAGTTTTGTCGGGCTAGCGGTGACAGATACGCAGTATTTT

v_gene: TRBV6-6
j_gene: TRBJ2-3
abundance: -
d_gene: -
CDR3aa: CASRRGTGTDTQYF
CDR3nt: TGTGCCAGCAGACGGGGGACGGGGACAGATACGCAGTATTTT

v_gene: TRBV5-5
j_gene: TRBJ1-6
abundance: -
d_gene: TRBD1
CDR3aa: CASSRQGPVNSPLHF
CDR3nt: TGTGCCAGCAGCCGACAGGGTCCAGTAAATTCACCCCTCCACTTT

v_gene: TRBV10-3
j_gene: TRBJ1-5
abundance: -
d_gene: -
CDR3aa: CAISEGTISNQPQHF
CDR3nt: TGTGCCATCAGTGAGGGCACCATTAGCAATCAGCCCCAGCATTTT

v_gene: TRBV5-1
j_gene: TRBJ2-7
abundance: -
d_gene: -
CDR3aa: CASSLVGQTHEQYF
CDR3nt: TGCGCCAGCAGCTTGGTAGGACAGACCCACGAGCAGTACTTC

v_gene: TRBV19
j_gene: TRBJ2-2
abundance: -
d_gene: TRBD1
CDR3aa: CASSNPRGQGSRFSTRELFF
CDR3nt: TGTGCCAGTTCGAACCCCAGGGGACAGGGGTCAAGGTTCTCCACCCGGGAGCTGTTTTTT

v_gene: TRBV27
j_gene: TRBJ1-4
abundance: -
d_gene: -
CDR3aa: CASSTGQILLNPNEKLFF
CDR3nt: TGTGCCAGCAGTACAGGACAAATTCTCCTTAACCCTAATGAAAAACTGTTTTTT

v_gene: TRBV19
j_gene: TRBJ2-1
abundance: -
d_gene: TRBD2
CDR3aa: CASKALAGGANEQFF
CDR3nt: TGTGCCAGTAAAGCACTAGCGGGAGGTGCCAATGAGCAGTTCTTC

v_gene: TRBV6-2/TRBV6-3
j_gene: TRBJ2-7
abundance: -
d_gene: -
CDR3aa: CASSSHSGTYEQYF
CDR3nt: TGTGCCAGCAGTTCCCACTCGGGGACCTACGAGCAGTACTTC

v_gene: TRBV28
j_gene: TRBJ2-5
abundance: -
d_gene: TRBD1
CDR3aa: CASSRRDRQETQYF
CDR3nt: TGTGCCAGCAGTCGCCGGGACAGACAAGAGACCCAGTACTTC

v_gene: TRBV6-4
j_gene: TRBJ2-1
abundance: -
d_gene: TRBD2
CDR3aa: CASSKTSGKGSEQFF
CDR3nt: TGTGCCAGCAGCAAGACTAGCGGGAAGGGGAGTGAGCAGTTCTTC

v_gene: TRBV11-3
j_gene: TRBJ2-7
abundance: -
d_gene: -
CDR3aa: CASSRRAQYEQYF
CDR3nt: TGTGCCAGCAGCCGGAGGGCCCAATACGAGCAGTACTTC

v_gene: TRBV7-9
j_gene: TRBJ2-1
abundance: -
d_gene: -
CDR3aa: CASTPPGYNEQFF
CDR3nt: TGTGCCAGCACCCCGCCAGGGTACAATGAGCAGTTCTTC

v_gene: TRBV7-9
j_gene: TRBJ1-1
abundance: -
d_gene: -
CDR3aa: CASSSEPGLGAFF
CDR3nt: TGTGCCAGCAGCTCGGAACCAGGTTTAGGAGCTTTCTTT

v_gene: TRBV28
j_gene: TRBJ1-2
abundance: -
d_gene: -
CDR3aa: CASNAFQDNYGYTF
CDR3nt: TGTGCCAGCAACGCCTTTCAGGATAACTATGGCTACACCTTC

v_gene: TRBV10-3
j_gene: TRBJ2-4
abundance: -
d_gene: TRBD2
CDR3aa: CAISEAGLAGGLGKNIQYF
CDR3nt: TGTGCCATCAGTGAGGCCGGACTTGCGGGGGGATTAGGCAAAAACATTCAGTACTTC

v_gene: TRBV29-1
j_gene: TRBJ1-1
abundance: -
d_gene: -
CDR3aa: CSTRHTINTEAFF
CDR3nt: TGCAGCACCCGACATACGATAAACACTGAAGCTTTCTTT

v_gene: TRBV5-8
j_gene: TRBJ2-7
abundance: -
d_gene: -
CDR3aa: CASSPLTLSSYEQYF
CDR3nt: TGTGCCAGCAGCCCGTTGACTCTTAGCTCCTACGAGCAGTACTTC

v_gene: TRBV5-5
j_gene: TRBJ2-5
abundance: -
d_gene: -
CDR3aa: CASSKTVGAWETQYF
CDR3nt: TGTGCCAGCAGCAAAACAGTTGGGGCGTGGGAGACCCAGTACTTC

v_gene: TRBV10-3
j_gene: TRBJ1-5
abundance: -
d_gene: -
CDR3aa: CAISDQGGNQPQHF
CDR3nt: TGTGCCATCAGTGATCAGGGTGGCAATCAGCCCCAGCATTTT

v_gene: TRBV27
j_gene: TRBJ2-1
abundance: once
d_gene: TRBD1
CDR3aa: CASSFGWQGAYNEQFF
CDR3nt: TGTGCCAGCAGTTTTGGGTGGCAGGGGGCGTACAATGAGCAGTTCTTC

v_gene: TRBV28
j_gene: TRBJ1-6
abundance: -
d_gene: -
CDR3aa: CASSNREFGSPLHF
CDR3nt: TGTGCCAGCAGTAACAGGGAGTTTGGTTCACCCCTCCACTTT

v_gene: TRBV2
j_gene: TRBJ1-5
abundance: -
d_gene: -
CDR3aa: CASSEGLGLSNQPQHF
CDR3nt: TGTGCCAGCAGTGAAGGTTTAGGACTTAGCAATCAGCCCCAGCATTTT